The rows below give T cell receptor beta chains drawn from one sample of a study of blood T cell repertoires in COVID-19. Assay: immunoSEQ multiplex PCR; the TCRdb copy retains only in-frame clones and omits some. The table has some 250,000 clones, 90% to 95% seen once. Source material: PBMCs or T cells enriched from blood (not recorded which). The receptors originated from a human donor in a cohort exposed to, infected with or recovered from COVID-19 (not recorded which). The donor label of this sample is uncertain. Each CDR3 is given with its conserved first and last residue. Each record gives: D gene, J gene, V gene, clone size, CDR3 length, CDR3 DNA, CDR3 protein. A D gene is named only where the DNA matches it firmly. Size is stated for part of the rows, as once, few or many counts, or as a class when the clone is expanded.

>TRBD1|TRBJ1-1|TRBV29-1|-|15
TGCAGCGTTGGATGGCGAGGACAGGGGAACACTGAAGCTTTCTTT
CSVGWRGQGNTEAFF
>TRBD1|TRBJ2-3|TRBV30|-|14
TGTGCCTGGAATCGGGACAGGGGATCAGATACGCAGTATTTT
CAWNRDRGSDTQYF
>-|TRBJ1-1|TRBV3-1/TRBV3-2|-|12
TGTGCCAGCAGCCAACGTAGGGAGAGGGCTTTCTTT
CASSQRRERAFF
>TRBD1|TRBJ1-2|TRBV30|-|15
TGTGCCTTAAACTCCGGACAGGGGGCAGGGTATGGCTACACCTTC
CALNSGQGAGYGYTF
>-|TRBJ2-6|TRBV7-2|once|15
TGTGCCAGCAGCTTAGGAGGGTCGGGGGCCAACGTCCTGACTTTC
CASSLGGSGANVLTF
>TRBD2|TRBJ2-1|TRBV5-1|-|16
TGCGCCAGCAGCAAGACTAGCGGGGGGGCCTGGGATGAGCAGTTCTTC
CASSKTSGGAWDEQFF
>-|TRBJ1-1|TRBV19|-|14
TGTGCCAGCAGATTCAGGGGCCAGCTAAGTGAAGCTTTCTTT
CASRFRGQLSEAFF
>-|TRBJ2-5|TRBV19|-|11
TGTGCCAGTATCTCCGACCAGCTGACACACTTC
CASISDQLTHF
>-|TRBJ1-1|TRBV4-2|-|16
TGTGCCAGCAGCCAGGCGGGACGGACTAAAAACACTGAAGCTTTCTTT
CASSQAGRTKNTEAFF
>-|TRBJ2-5|TRBV5-1|-|13
TGCGCCAGCAATGTCCGAGGCCAAGAGACCCAGTACTTC
CASNVRGQETQYF
>-|TRBJ1-4|TRBV5-1|-|14
TGCGCCAGCAGCTTGCGAGGGTCCGATGAAAAACTGTTTTTT
CASSLRGSDEKLFF